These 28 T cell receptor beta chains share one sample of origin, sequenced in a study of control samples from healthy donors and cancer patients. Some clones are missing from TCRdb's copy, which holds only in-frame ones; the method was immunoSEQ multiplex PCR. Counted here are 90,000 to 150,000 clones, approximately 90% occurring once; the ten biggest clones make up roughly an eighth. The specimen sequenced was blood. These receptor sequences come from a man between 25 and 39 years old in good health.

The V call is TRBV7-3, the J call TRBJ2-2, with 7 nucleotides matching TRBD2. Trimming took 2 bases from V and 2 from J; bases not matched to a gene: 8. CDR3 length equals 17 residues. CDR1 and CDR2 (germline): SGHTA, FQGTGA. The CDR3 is CASSLVGGSINTGELFF. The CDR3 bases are TGTGCCAGCAGCTTAGTAGGCGGGAGTATCAACACCGGGGAGCTGTTTTTT.

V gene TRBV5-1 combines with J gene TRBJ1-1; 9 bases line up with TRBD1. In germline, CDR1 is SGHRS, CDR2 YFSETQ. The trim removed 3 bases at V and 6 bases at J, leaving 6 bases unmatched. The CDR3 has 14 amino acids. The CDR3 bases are TGCGCCAGCAGCTCGGACAGGGGTGTCCCTGAAGCTTTCTTT. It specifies CASSSDRGVPEAFF.

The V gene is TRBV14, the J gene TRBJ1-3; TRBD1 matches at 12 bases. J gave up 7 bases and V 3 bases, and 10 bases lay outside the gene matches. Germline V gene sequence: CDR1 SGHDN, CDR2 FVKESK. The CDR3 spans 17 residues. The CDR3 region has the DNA TGTGCCAGCAGCCAGTCCGGGACAGGGGGCTTGGGGAACACCATATATTTT. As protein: CASSQSGTGGLGNTIYF.

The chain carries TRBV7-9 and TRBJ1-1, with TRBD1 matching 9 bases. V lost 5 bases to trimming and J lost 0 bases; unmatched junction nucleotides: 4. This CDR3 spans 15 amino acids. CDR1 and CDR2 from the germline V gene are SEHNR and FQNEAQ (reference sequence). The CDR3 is CASSGGQGMNTEAFF. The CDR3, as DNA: TGTGCCAGCAGCGGGGGACAGGGTATGAACACTGAAGCTTTCTTT.

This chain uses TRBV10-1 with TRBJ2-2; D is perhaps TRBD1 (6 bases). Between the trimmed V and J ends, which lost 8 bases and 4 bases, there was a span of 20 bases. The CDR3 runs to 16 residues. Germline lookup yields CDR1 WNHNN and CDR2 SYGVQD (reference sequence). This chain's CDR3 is CASEEGGIGGTGELFF. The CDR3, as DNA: TGCGCCAGCGAGGAAGGGGGAATTGGAGGCACCGGGGAGCTGTTTTTT.

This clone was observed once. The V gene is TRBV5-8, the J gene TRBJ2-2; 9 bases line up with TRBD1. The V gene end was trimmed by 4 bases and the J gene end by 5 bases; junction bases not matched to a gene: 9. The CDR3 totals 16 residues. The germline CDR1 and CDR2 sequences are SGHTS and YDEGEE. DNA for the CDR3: TGTGCCAGCAGCCTCCCCTCGGGGACAGGGACCGGGGAGCTGTTTTTT. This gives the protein CASSLPSGTGTGELFF.

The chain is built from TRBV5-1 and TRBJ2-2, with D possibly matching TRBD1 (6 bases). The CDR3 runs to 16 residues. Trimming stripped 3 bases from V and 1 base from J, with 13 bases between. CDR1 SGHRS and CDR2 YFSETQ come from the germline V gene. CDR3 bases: TGCGCCAGCAGCTGGACCGGACAGCAGAACACCGGGGAGCTGTTTTTT. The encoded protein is CASSWTGQQNTGELFF.

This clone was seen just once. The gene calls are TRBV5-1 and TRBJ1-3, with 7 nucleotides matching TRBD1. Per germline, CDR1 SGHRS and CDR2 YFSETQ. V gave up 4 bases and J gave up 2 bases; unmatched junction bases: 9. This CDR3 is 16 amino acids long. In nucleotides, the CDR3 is TGCGCCAGCAGCACCGGACAGGCCCATGCTGGAAACACCATATATTTT. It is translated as CASSTGQAHAGNTIYF.

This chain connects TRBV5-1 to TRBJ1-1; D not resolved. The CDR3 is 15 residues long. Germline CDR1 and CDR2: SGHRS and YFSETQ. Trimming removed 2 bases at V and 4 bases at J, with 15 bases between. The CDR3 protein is CASSFSSGHGTEAFF. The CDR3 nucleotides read TGCGCCAGCAGCTTCTCCTCGGGCCACGGCACTGAAGCTTTCTTT.

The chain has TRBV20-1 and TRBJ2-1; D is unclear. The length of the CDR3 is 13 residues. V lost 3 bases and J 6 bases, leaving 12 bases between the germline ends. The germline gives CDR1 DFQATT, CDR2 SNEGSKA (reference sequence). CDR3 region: CSASPTLGNEQFF. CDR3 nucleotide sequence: TGCAGTGCTAGTCCCACACTTGGCAATGAGCAGTTCTTC.

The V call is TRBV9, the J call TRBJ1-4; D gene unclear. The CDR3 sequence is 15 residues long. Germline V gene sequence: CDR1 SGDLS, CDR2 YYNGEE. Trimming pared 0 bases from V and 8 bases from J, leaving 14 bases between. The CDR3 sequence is CASSVAGLAEEKLFF. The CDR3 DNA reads TGTGCCAGCAGCGTAGCCGGACTGGCTGAAGAAAAACTGTTTTTT.

In nucleotides, the CDR3 is TGCACCAGCAGCCAAGAACCACCGACTTCGGATAACAATCAGCCCCAGCATTTT. It is translated as CTSSQEPPTSDNNQPQHF. The genes are TRBV1 and TRBJ1-5. TRBV1 is a pseudogene. The CDR3 spans 18 residues.

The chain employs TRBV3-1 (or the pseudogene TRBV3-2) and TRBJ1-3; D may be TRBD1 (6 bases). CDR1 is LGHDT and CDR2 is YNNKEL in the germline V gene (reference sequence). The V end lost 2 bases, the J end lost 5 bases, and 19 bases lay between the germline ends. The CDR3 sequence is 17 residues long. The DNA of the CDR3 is TGTGCCAGCAGCCAATCACAGCGGGGGGCGCACAGAAACACCATATATTTT. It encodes CASSQSQRGAHRNTIYF.

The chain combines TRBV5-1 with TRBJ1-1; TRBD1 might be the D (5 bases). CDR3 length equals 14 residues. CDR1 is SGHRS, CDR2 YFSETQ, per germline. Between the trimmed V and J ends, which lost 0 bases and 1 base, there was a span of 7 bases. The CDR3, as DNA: TGCGCCAGCAGCTTGGAGGGACCGAACACTGAAGCTTTCTTT. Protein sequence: CASSLEGPNTEAFF.

DNA of the CDR3: TGTGCCAGTAGTACCATGACAGCCGGAGGCCCTGAAGCTTTCTTT. This sequence encodes CASSTMTAGGPEAFF. The V gene is TRBV19, the J gene TRBJ1-1; TRBD1 might be the D (5 bases). Trimming took 4 bases from V and 6 from J, leaving 18 bases between them. The CDR3 runs 15 residues. CDR1 LNHDA and CDR2 SQIVND come from the germline V gene (reference sequence).

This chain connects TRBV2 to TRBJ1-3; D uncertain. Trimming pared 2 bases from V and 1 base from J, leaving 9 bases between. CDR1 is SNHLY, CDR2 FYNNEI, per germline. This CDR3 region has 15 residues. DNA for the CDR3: TGTGCCAGCAGTGAAATAAGGGCGTCTGGAAACACCATATATTTT. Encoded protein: CASSEIRASGNTIYF.

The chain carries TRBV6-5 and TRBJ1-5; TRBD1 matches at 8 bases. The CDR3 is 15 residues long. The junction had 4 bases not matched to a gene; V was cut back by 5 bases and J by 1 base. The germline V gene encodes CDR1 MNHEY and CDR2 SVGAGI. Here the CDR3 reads CASSQGAVSNQPQHF. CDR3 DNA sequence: TGTGCCAGCAGTCAGGGGGCAGTCAGCAATCAGCCCCAGCATTTT.

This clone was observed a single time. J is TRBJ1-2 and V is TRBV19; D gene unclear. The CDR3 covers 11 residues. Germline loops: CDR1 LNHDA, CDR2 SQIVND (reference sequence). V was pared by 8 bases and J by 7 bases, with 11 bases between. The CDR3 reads CASALGPGYTF. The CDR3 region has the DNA TGTGCCAGTGCCCTCGGGCCTGGCTACACCTTC. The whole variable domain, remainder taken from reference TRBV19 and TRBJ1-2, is DGGITQSPKYLFRKEGQNVTLSCEQNLNHDAMYWYRQDPGQGLRLIYYSQIVNDFQKGDIAEGYSVSREKKESFPLTVTSAQKNPTAFYLCASALGPGYTFGSGTRLTVV.

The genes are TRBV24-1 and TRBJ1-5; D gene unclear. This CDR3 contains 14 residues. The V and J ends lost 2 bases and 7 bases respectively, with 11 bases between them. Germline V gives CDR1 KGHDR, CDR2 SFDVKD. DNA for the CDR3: TGTGCCACCAGTGATTCCTTGGCGGGACAGCCCCAGCATTTT. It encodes CATSDSLAGQPQHF.

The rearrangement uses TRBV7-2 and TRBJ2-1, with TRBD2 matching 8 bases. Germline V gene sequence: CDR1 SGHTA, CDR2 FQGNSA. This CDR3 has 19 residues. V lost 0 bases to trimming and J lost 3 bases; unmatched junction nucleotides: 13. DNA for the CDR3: TGTGCCAGCAGCTTAGCCTTCCTACCGGGACTAGGGGGCTACAATGAGCAGTTCTTC. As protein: CASSLAFLPGLGGYNEQFF. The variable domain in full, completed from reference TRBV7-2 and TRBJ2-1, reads GAGVSQSPSNKVTEKGKDVELRCDPISGHTALYWYRQSLGQGLEFLIYFQGNSAPDKSGLPSDRFSAERTGGSVSTLTIQRTQQEDSAVYLCASSLAFLPGLGGYNEQFFGPGTRLTVL.

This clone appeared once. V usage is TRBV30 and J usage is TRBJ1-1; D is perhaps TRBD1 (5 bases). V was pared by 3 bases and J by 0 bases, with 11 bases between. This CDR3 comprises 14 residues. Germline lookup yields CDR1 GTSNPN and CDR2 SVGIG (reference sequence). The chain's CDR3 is CAWSGDRVNTEAFF. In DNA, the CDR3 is TGTGCCTGGAGCGGGGACCGCGTGAACACTGAAGCTTTCTTT.

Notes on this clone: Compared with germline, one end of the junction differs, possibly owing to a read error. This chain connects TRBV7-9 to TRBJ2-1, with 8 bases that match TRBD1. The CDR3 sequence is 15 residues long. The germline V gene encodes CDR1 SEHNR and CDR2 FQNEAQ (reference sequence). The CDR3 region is CASSLGQGTYNEQFF. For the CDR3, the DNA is TGTGCCAGCAGTTTAGGACAGGGCACCTACAATGAGCAGTTCTTC.

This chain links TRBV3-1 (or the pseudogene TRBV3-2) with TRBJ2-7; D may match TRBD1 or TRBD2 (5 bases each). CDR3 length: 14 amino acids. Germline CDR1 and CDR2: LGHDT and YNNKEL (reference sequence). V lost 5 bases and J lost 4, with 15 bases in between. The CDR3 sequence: CASSLPGQMYEQYF. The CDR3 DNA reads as TGTGCCAGCAGCTTACCGGGGCAAATGTACGAGCAGTACTTC.

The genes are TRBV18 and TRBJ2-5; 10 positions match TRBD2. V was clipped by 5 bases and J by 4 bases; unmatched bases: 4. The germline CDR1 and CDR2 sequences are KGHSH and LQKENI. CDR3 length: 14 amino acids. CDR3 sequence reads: CASSSQRGGETQYF. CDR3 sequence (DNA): TGTGCCAGCTCATCCCAGCGGGGGGGAGAGACCCAGTACTTC.

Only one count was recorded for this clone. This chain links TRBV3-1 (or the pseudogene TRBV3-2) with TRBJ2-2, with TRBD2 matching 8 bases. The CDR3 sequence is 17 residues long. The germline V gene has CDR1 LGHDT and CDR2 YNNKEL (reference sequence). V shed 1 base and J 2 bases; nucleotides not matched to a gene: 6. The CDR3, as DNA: TGTGCCAGCAGCCAAGTATGGCTAGCGGGTAACACCGGGGAGCTGTTTTTT. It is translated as CASSQVWLAGNTGELFF.

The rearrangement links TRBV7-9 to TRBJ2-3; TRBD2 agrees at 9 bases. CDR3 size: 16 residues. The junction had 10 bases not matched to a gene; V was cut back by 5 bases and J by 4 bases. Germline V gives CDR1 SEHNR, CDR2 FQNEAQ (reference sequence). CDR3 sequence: CASSTAMGGGADTQYF. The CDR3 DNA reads TGTGCCAGCAGCACCGCGATGGGCGGGGGGGCAGATACGCAGTATTTT.

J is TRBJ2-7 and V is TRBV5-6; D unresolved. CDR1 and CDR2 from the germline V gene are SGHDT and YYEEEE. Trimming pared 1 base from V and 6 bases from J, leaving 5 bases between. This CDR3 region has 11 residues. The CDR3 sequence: CASSLLGEQYF. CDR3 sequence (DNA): TGTGCCAGCAGCTTGCTAGGCGAGCAGTACTTC.

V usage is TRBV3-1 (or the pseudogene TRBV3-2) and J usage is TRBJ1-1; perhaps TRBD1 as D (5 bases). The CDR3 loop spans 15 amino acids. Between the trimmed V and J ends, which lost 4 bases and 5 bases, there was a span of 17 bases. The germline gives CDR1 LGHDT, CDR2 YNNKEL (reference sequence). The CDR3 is CASSPSAGGRTEAFF. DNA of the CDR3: TGTGCCAGCAGCCCCTCGGCGGGGGGAAGAACTGAAGCTTTCTTT.